This T cell receptor beta chain was identified in a study of T cells in Graves' hyperthyroidism and ophthalmopathy. Overall study context: Prior to any treatment, at the point of initial diagnosis, peripheral blood was collected.

This clonotype was seen just once. RNA transcripts yielded amplified TCR beta CDR3 regions. A set of HTBI primers served as the primers for a first-round RT-PCR of the TCR CDR3. TCRdb used MiXCR to reprocess the multiplex PCR reads, holding one entry per CDR3 protein. The sample includes 700,000 or so distinct CDR3 sequences, about a sixth of them seen just once. A lack of ophthalmopathy progression within 18 months defined stable Graves' hyperthyroidism. Diagnosing involved the use of clinical symptoms, serum thyroxine and TRAb, thyroid ultrasound and orbital computed tomography. Each 10 ml fresh peripheral blood draw supplied the PBMCs. V lost 4 bases to trimming and J lost 4 bases, with 17 bases between them. This CDR3 has 16 residues. Germline loops: CDR1 MGHDK, CDR2 SYGVNS.

V and J are TRBV25-1 and TRBJ2-1, with D maybe TRBD1 (6 bases). This receptor was taken from a man in his late teens or twenties with Graves' hyperthyroidism. The sample was blood. CDR3 coding DNA: TGTGCCAGCAGTGGTCCGGGACACCGGCTATACAATGAGCAGTTCTTC. Protein: CASSGPGHRLYNEQFF. Complete variable domain (other parts from reference TRBV25-1 and TRBJ2-1): EADIYQTPRYLVIGTGKKITLECSQTMGHDKMYWYQQDPGMELHLIHYSYGVNSTEKGDLSSESTVSRIRTEHFPLTLESARPSHTSQYLCASSGPGHRLYNEQFFGPGTRLTVL.